This record concerns one T cell receptor (beta chain) sequence. Its antigen is currently not known. Sequence at one end of the junction differs from germline and may be a read error. Full-length TCR variable regions were amplified by 5' RACE PCR with constant-region reverse primers, followed by semi-nested PCR with Nested Universal Primer A. The ReliaPrep RNA Cell Miniprep System was used to extract total RNA, which was then reverse transcribed into 5'RACE-ready cDNA with the SMARTer RACE 5'/3' Kit. Multiplex adaptors were used to barcode full-length TCR alpha and beta libraries, and the barcoded libraries were sequenced on an Illumina MiSeq. Per the authors' processing: For each of nine subset-tissue groups, sequencing data from the five patients were pooled, and the groups were then compared using unsupervised clustering of TCR gene usage. The Morisita-Horn index was used to calculate repertoire similarity, with shared sequences weighted according to their contribution to each repertoire. The public reads were reprocessed in TCRdb via fastp at Q25 and MiXCR, keeping in-frame beta chains. One record per CDR3 amino acid sequence lists the most common genes and DNA. The V and J calls and clone size come from TCRdb's table, not from the authors' own analysis. Within this sample are 45,000 to 70,000 distinct CDR3 sequences, with around 28% of them counted one time only. The top ten clones comprise roughly 3.3% of the sample.

The germline V gene gives CDR1 as SGHRS and CDR2 as YFSETQ. The CDR3 holds 18 amino acids from the cysteine to the phenylalanine. The retained sequence is limited to the CDR3, 54 bases, with the frame set at the first base. This record comes from a study (dated by TCRdb to between 2015 and 2017). Background for the entire study: Whether tumor-infiltrating Tregs in breast cancer are recruited from blood Tregs or converted in situ from other CD4+ T cell subsets was tested. General study outcomes and caveats: The greatest overlap of tumor-infiltrating Treg TCR alpha and beta sequences was observed with tumor naive CD4+ T cells, followed by blood naive CD4+ T cells. The larger-cohort validation was restricted to a single TCR beta V-J rearrangement rather than whole repertoires. Tumor memory CD4+ T cell TCR gene usage clustered with blood and lymph node memory CD4+ cells and lymph node naive CD4+ cells.

The memory CD4+ T cell population was isolated based on a CD4+CD45RO+CD25- phenotype. Tregs, naive and memory CD4+ T cells from tumor, blood and ipsilateral draining lymph nodes of a handful of breast cancer patients underwent full-length TCR alpha and beta sequencing. Tumor tissue and lymph nodes obtained by ipsilateral axillary dissection were perfused with PBS, cut into small pieces and digested using collagenase I and hyaluronidase. A purity exceeding 90% was confirmed by FACS for the sorted cell populations. The rearranged chain carries TRBV5-1 and TRBJ1-1; TRBD1 is a weak D gene call, 6 bases matching. The TCR sequence derives from a female donor with breast cancer. Sequenced sample: tumor-infiltrating memory CD4+ T cells sorted from the breast tumor. The sample's cell subset or site label is to be understood as: memory CD4+ T cells, CD4+CD45RO+CD25-. The DNA sequence is as follows: TGCGCCAGCAGCTTGGATACAGGGAGTTGGGTGAGGGACACTGAAGCCTTCTTT. This codes for CASSLDTGSWVRDTEAFF.